These 3 T cell receptor beta chains came from one sample sequenced in a study of shared clonotypes between healthy human individuals (dated by TCRdb to the early 2020s). Library construction relied on the immunoSEQ multiplex PCR assay. In TCRdb, the immuneACCESS table is reduced to in-frame sequences with V and J assigned. These tables do not hold every clone; where another copy was compared, an unresolved V gene accounts for under half, and the others remain unexplained. The sample table records around 2.3 million clones; approximately 94% of these occur just once. Clones ranked in the top ten supply roughly 0.13% of the sample. The sequenced sample was naive CD4+ T cells sorted from blood. The cell subset or site label for this specimen denotes: CD45RA+ positively selected. These receptors were taken from a man aged 18 to 29 in good health.

The table lists this clone with a count of one. The chain combines TRBV6-6 with TRBJ1-1; D is possibly TRBD1 (5 bases). The V and J ends lost 0 bases and 3 bases respectively, with 11 bases between them. The germline V gene has CDR1 MNHNY and CDR2 SVGAGI (reference sequence). The CDR3 sequence is 15 residues long. The CDR3 DNA is TGTGCCAGCAGTTACTCGATAGGGGTGGACACTGAAGCTTTCTTT. It codes for CASSYSIGVDTEAFF.

The J gene is TRBJ2-1, the V gene TRBV11-2; TRBD2 agrees at 7 bases. The CDR3 spans 15 residues. Germline V gene data show CDR1 as SGHAT and CDR2 as FQNNGV. V trimming: 0 bases; J trimming: 6 bases; junction bases outside the gene matches: 5. The CDR3 nucleotides read TGTGCCAGCAGCTTAGAAGCGGGGTTAGGCAATGAGCAGTTCTTC. It is translated as CASSLEAGLGNEQFF.

The genes are TRBV27 and TRBJ1-6, with a possible D match to TRBD1 (5 bases). From germline, CDR1 is MNHEY and CDR2 SMNVEV (reference sequence). Trimming removed 6 bases from V and 2 bases from J, with 14 bases in between. The CDR3 runs 16 residues. CDR3 in DNA: TGTGCCAGCAGCTTAGGGACCGCCGCCTATAATTCACCCCTCCACTTT. Protein: CASSLGTAAYNSPLHF.